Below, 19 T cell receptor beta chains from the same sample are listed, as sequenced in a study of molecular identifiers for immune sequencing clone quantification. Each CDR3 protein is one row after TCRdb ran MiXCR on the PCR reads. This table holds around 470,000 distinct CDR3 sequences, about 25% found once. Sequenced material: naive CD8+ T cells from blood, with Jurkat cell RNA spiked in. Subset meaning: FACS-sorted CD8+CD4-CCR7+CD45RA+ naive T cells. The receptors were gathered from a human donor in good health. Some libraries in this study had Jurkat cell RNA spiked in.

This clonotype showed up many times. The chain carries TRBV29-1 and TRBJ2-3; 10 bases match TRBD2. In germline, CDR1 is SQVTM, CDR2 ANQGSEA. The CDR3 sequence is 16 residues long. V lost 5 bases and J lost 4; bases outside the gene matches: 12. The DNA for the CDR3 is TGCAGCGTTTTTACTAGCGGGATTAATGGGGCAGATACGCAGTATTTT. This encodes CSVFTSGINGADTQYF.

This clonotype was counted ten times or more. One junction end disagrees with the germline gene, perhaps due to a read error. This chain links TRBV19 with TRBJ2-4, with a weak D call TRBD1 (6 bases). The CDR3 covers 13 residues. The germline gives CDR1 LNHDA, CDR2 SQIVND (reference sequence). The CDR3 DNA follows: TGTGCCAGTAGTACACCGGGACAAAAAGATCGGGACTTC. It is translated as CASSTPGQKDRDF.

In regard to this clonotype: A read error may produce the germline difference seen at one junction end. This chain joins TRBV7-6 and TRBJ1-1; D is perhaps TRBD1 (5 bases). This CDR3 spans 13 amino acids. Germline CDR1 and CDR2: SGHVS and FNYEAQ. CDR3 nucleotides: TGTGCCAGCTGCTTAGGTCAGGGCACTGAAGCTTTCTTT. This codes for CASCLGQGTEAFF.

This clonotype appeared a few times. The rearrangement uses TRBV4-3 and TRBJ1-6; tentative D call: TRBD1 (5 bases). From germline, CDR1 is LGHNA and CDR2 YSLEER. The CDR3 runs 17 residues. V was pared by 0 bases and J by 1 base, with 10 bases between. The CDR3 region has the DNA TGCGCCAGCAGCCAAGAAGCGGGACGGTCCTATAATTCACCCCTCCACTTT. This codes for CASSQEAGRSYNSPLHF.

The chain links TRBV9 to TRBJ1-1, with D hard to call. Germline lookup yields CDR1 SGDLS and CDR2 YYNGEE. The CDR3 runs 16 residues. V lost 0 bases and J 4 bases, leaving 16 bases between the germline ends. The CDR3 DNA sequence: TGTGCCAGCAGCGTAGACGGAGGGCATCAGATCACTGAAGCTTTCTTT. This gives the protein CASSVDGGHQITEAFF.

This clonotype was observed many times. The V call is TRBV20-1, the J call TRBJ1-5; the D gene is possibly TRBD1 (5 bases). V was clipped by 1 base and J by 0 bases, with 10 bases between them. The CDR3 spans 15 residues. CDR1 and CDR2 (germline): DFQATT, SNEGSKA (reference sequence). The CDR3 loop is CSARVFRASNQPQHF. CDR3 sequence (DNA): TGCAGTGCTAGAGTGTTCAGGGCTAGCAATCAGCCCCAGCATTTT.

In DNA form, the CDR3 reads TGTGCCAGCAGCTACCGGTTTGCTATGGGAAATAAAAAACTGTTTTTT. Protein: CASSYRFAMGNKKLFF. The chain employs TRBV13 and TRBJ1-4; no reliable D call. The CDR3 sequence is 16 residues long. CDR1 is PRHDT, CDR2 FYEKMQ, per germline (reference sequence). Trimming shortened V by 4 bases and J by 9 bases, and 21 bases separated the two germline ends.

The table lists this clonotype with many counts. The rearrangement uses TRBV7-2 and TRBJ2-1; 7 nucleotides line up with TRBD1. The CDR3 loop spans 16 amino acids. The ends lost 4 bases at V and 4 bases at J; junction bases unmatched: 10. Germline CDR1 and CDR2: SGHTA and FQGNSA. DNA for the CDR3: TGTGCCAGCAGCTCCCTACAGGGGAAACCTTACAATGAGCAGTTCTTC. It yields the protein CASSSLQGKPYNEQFF.

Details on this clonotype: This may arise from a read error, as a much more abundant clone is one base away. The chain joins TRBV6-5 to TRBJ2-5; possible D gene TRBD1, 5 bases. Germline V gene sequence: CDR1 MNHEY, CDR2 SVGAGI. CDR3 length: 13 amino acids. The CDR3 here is CASSVHGQETRYF. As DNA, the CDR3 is TGTGCCAGCAGCGTACATGGACAAGAGACCCGGTACTTC.

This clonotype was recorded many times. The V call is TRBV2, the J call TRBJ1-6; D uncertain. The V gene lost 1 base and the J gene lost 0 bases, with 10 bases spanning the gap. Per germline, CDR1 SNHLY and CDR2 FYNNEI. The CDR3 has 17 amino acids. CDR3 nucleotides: TGTGCCAGCAGTGAAGAACAATTCCTCTCCTATAATTCACCCCTCCACTTT. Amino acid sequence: CASSEEQFLSYNSPLHF.

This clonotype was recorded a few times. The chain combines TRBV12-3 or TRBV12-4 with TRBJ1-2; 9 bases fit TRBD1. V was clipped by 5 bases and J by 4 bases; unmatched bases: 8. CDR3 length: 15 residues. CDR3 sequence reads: CASSDVGQGFYGYTF. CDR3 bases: TGTGCCAGCAGTGACGTGGGACAGGGCTTCTATGGCTACACCTTC.

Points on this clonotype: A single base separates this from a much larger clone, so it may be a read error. Here the CDR3 DNA reads TGCAGCGCAGAACGGCTCATGAACACTGAAGCTTTCTTT. Translation gives CSAERLMNTEAFF. V usage is TRBV29-1 and J usage is TRBJ1-1; D is unresolved. This CDR3 is 13 amino acids long. Trimming removed 7 bases from V and 0 bases from J, with 12 bases in between. Germline assignment: CDR1 SQVTM and CDR2 ANQGSEA.

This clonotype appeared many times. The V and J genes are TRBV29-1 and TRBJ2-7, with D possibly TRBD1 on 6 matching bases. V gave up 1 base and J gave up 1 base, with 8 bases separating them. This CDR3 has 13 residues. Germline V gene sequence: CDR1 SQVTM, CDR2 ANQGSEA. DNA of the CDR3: TGCAGCGTTGAAGGACAGGCTTCCTACGAGCAGTACTTC. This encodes CSVEGQASYEQYF.

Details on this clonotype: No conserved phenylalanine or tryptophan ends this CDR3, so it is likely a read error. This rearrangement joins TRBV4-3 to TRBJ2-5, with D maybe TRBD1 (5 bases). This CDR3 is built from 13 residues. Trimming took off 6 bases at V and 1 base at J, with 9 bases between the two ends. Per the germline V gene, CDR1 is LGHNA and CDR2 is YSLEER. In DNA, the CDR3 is TGCGCCAGCAGTCAGGGTACCCAAGAGACCCAGTACATC. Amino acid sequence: CASSQGTQETQYI.

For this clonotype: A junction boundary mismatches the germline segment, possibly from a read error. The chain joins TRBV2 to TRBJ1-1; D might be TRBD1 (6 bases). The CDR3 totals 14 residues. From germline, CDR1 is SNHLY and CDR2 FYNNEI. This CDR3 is CASSGGGWNTEALF. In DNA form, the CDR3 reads TGTGCCAGCAGTGGGGGGGGCTGGAACACTGAAGCTCTCTTT.

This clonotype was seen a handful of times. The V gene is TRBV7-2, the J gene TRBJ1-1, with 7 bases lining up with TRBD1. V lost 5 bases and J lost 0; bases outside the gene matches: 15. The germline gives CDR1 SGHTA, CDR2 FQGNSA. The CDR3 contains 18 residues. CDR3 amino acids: CASSTFGTEVFMNTEAFF. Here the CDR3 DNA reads TGTGCCAGCAGCACTTTCGGGACAGAAGTTTTCATGAACACTGAAGCTTTCTTT.

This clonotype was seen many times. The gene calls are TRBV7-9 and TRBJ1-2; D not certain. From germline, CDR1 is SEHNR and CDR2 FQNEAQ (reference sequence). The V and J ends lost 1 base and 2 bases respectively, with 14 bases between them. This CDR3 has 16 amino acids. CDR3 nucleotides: TGTGCCAGCAGCTTAGGGGCGGCAGGCAACAACTATGGCTACACCTTC. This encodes CASSLGAAGNNYGYTF. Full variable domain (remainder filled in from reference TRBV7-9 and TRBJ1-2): DTGVSQNPRHKITKRGQNVTFRCDPISEHNRLYWYRQTLGQGPEFLTYFQNEAQLEKSRLLSDRFSAERPKGSFSTLEIQRTEQGDSAMYLCASSLGAAGNNYGYTFGSGTRLTVV.

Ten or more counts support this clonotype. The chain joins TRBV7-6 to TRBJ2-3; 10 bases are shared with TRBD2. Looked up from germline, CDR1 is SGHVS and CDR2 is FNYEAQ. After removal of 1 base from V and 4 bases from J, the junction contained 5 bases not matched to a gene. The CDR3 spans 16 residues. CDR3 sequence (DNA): TGTGCCAGCAGCTTAGGTCTAGCGGGAGTCGCAGATACGCAGTATTTT. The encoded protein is CASSLGLAGVADTQYF.

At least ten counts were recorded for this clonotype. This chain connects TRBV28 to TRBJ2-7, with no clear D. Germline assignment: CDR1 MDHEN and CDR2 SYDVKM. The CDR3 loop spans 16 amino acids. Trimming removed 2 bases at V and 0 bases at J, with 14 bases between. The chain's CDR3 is CASSLALFASSYEQYF. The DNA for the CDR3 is TGTGCCAGCAGTTTAGCGTTGTTCGCGAGCTCCTACGAGCAGTACTTC.